This TCR beta chain emerged from a study of blood T cell repertoires in COVID-19. Study context: COVID-19 samples from acute and convalescent phases originated in the United States, Italy and Spain. T cells, B-cell-depleted T cells, or PBMCs provided the cDNA or gDNA that served as material.

As processed by the authors: The assay estimated nucleated cells by amplifying reference gene primers. Sequenced by immunoSEQ multiplex PCR; TCRdb stores in-frame clones only, minus some. The V and J calls and clone size were taken over from that table, and D and trimming were inferred from the DNA. This sample has under 150,000 clones; about 86% occur once, and the top ten carry under 6%. CDR1 is SEHNR and CDR2 is FQNEAQ in the germline V gene (reference sequence). Trimming cost V 6 bases and J 2 bases, with 15 bases left between them. This CDR3 spans 15 amino acids. The sequence derives from a man at least 80 years old with active or convalescent COVID-19. The chain links TRBV7-9 to TRBJ2-3; no firm D call. The sequencing sample was made of peripheral blood. Here the CDR3 reads CASRRGSKITDTQYF. The CDR3 DNA is TGTGCCAGCAGGCGCGGCAGCAAAATCACAGATACGCAGTATTTT.